This is a list of T cell receptor beta chains from one sample in a study of T cell responses to AZD1222 COVID-19 vaccine. TCRdb's copy holds only in-frame clones and misses some; the assay was immunoSEQ multiplex PCR. Found here are around 99,000 clones, 85% to 95% of them singletons; the top ten hold more than 9.5%. The sample here was peripheral blood, taken on day 0 of AZD1222 vaccination. These receptors were taken from an adult in good health. Both conserved end residues are part of each CDR3. The D gene is left open where the match is weak. Clone size is not always given. Where it is, it says once, few, many or a class for expanded clones.

D,size,J,V,DNA,CDR3
-,few,TRBJ2-7,TRBV20-1,TGTTCGACAGGACCTTGGAAAGAGCAGTACTTC,CSTGPWKEQYF
-,-,TRBJ1-1,TRBV28,TGTGCCAGCAGACCAGAGGGAACAGGGTGGGGCACTGAAGCTTTCTTT,CASRPEGTGWGTEAFF
-,-,TRBJ2-1,TRBV24-1,TGTGCCACTACGGACGGAAACAATGAGCAGTTCTTC,CATTDGNNEQFF
-,-,TRBJ1-2,TRBV30,TGTGCCTGGGGACTGTTGAACTATGGCTACACCTTC,CAWGLLNYGYTF
TRBD1,-,TRBJ2-2,TRBV5-1,TGCGCCAGCAGCCAGGACAGGTCGGGCGGGGAGCTGTTTTTT,CASSQDRSGGELFF
-,-,TRBJ1-3,TRBV3-1/TRBV3-2,TGTGCCAGCAGCCAAAATTACGGACGGATCTCTGGAAACACCATATATTTT,CASSQNYGRISGNTIYF
TRBD2,-,TRBJ2-5,TRBV4-1,TGCGCCAGCAGCCCTACTGGGAGCGGGGGGCCGAAGTACCAAGAGACCCAGTACTTC,CASSPTGSGGPKYQETQYF
TRBD1,-,TRBJ1-4,TRBV2,TGTGCCAGCACGACAGGGTCTGGTGAAAAACTGTTTTTT,CASTTGSGEKLFF
TRBD1,-,TRBJ2-7,TRBV6-1,TGTGCCAGCAGTGAAGTCGACAGGGACGGACACGAGCAGTACTTC,CASSEVDRDGHEQYF
-,once,TRBJ2-7,TRBV10-3,TGTGCCATCAGTGAGTCCCAGGGGATCGCCTACGAGCAGTACTTC,CAISESQGIAYEQYF
TRBD2,-,TRBJ2-1,TRBV11-3,TGTGCCAGCAGCTCGACTAGCGGGGGGGTCCATGAGCAGTTCTTC,CASSSTSGGVHEQFF
-,once,TRBJ2-7,TRBV19,TGTGCCAGTAGTATAGAGGCAGGGGCTACCTACGAGCAGTACTTC,CASSIEAGATYEQYF
-,-,TRBJ1-1,TRBV11-2,TGTGCCAGCACCCGATTATCGGGGAAAACTGAAGCTTTCTTT,CASTRLSGKTEAFF
TRBD1,-,TRBJ2-5,TRBV15,TGTGCCACCAGCAGAGCCAACACAGGGGGCGGGGAGACCCAGTACTTC,CATSRANTGGGETQYF
-,-,TRBJ1-1,TRBV7-3,TGTGCCAGCAGCTTATCAATTGAGAACACTGAAGCTTTCTTT,CASSLSIENTEAFF
-,-,TRBJ2-3,TRBV2,TGTGCCAGCAAGGGCAGCTATAGCACAGATACGCAGTATTTT,CASKGSYSTDTQYF
-,-,TRBJ2-3,TRBV4-1,TGCGCCAGCAGCCAAGTTCCCGTCGCGGATACGCAGTATTTT,CASSQVPVADTQYF
TRBD1,once,TRBJ2-6,TRBV6-1,TGTGCCAGCAGTGAATTGGGACAGAGCTCTGGGGCCAACGTCCTGACTTTC,CASSELGQSSGANVLTF
TRBD2,-,TRBJ2-5,TRBV2,TGTGCCAGCAGGGGAGGACTAGCGGGAAACCAAGAGACCCAGTACTTC,CASRGGLAGNQETQYF
-,-,TRBJ1-2,TRBV4-1,TGCGCCAGCAGCCAAGGGAGGGAAGCTAACTATGGCTACACCTTC,CASSQGREANYGYTF
-,-,TRBJ1-1,TRBV4-2,TGTGCCAGCAGCCAAGTTTTGGAACAGAGTGAAGCTTTCTTT,CASSQVLEQSEAFF
-,-,TRBJ1-5,TRBV27,TGTGCCAGCAGGAAAGCAGGAAATCAGCCCCAGCATTTT,CASRKAGNQPQHF
-,-,TRBJ1-1,TRBV28,TGTGCCAGCAGGTCTACAGGGAACGCTGAAGCTTTCTTT,CASRSTGNAEAFF
TRBD1,-,TRBJ2-2,TRBV6-5,TGTGCCAGCAGTTACCGGGACAGTACATTCACCGGGGAGCTGTTTTTT,CASSYRDSTFTGELFF
-,-,TRBJ2-3,TRBV5-6,TGTGCCAGCACGGAAGGTTTTAGCACAGATACGCAGTATTTT,CASTEGFSTDTQYF
TRBD1,-,TRBJ1-1,TRBV6-5,TGTGCCAGCAGCCTACAGGGGGTGAACACTGAAGCTTTCTTT,CASSLQGVNTEAFF
TRBD1,-,TRBJ1-1,TRBV5-1,TGCGCCAGCAGCTTGGGACCGGGACAGGGGGTTTTGAACACTGAAGCTTTCTTT,CASSLGPGQGVLNTEAFF
-,-,TRBJ1-5,TRBV19,TGTGCCAGTAGTAGGCAGGTCTATAGCAATCAGCCCCAGCATTTT,CASSRQVYSNQPQHF
-,-,TRBJ1-1,TRBV27,TGTGCCAGCAGTCCATGGGGAGAGAACACTGAAGCTTTCTTT,CASSPWGENTEAFF
TRBD1,once,TRBJ2-7,TRBV5-6,TGTGCCAGCAGCTTGAAGGGGGCCCCCTACGAGCAGTACTTC,CASSLKGAPYEQYF
TRBD1,once,TRBJ2-7,TRBV10-1,TGCGCCAGCAGCACAGGGGGGTCCGGAGAGCAGTACTTC,CASSTGGSGEQYF
-,-,TRBJ1-1,TRBV29-1,TGCAGCGTTGTGGGAAGGGTTGCGAACACTGAAGCTTTCTTT,CSVVGRVANTEAFF
TRBD2,-,TRBJ2-1,TRBV6-4,TGTGCCAGCAGTACCCACGGGGGAGGGAATGAGCAGTTCTTC,CASSTHGGGNEQFF
TRBD1,once,TRBJ2-2,TRBV29-1,TGCAGCGTCACCCAAGAGGACAGGGTGAAGCTGTTTTTT,CSVTQEDRVKLFF
TRBD2,-,TRBJ2-7,TRBV5-5,TGTGCCAGCAGCTTGTGGGGGGGTATCGACGAGCAGTACTTC,CASSLWGGIDEQYF
TRBD1,-,TRBJ1-5,TRBV19,TGTGCCACGGCAGGGGGACTTAGCAATCAGCCCCAGCATTTT,CATAGGLSNQPQHF
TRBD1,-,TRBJ2-3,TRBV9,TGTGCCAGCAGCGTAACCAGGGACAGGTCGACAGATACGCAGTATTTT,CASSVTRDRSTDTQYF
TRBD2,-,TRBJ2-2,TRBV18,TGTGCCAGCTCACCACGCTCTAGCGGGAGGAACACCGGGGAGCTGTTTTTT,CASSPRSSGRNTGELFF
-,-,TRBJ1-1,TRBV28,TGTGCCAGCAGTCCCTCCTCATGGGAGAACACTGAAGCTTTCTTT,CASSPSSWENTEAFF
-,-,TRBJ2-5,TRBV6-2/TRBV6-3,TGTGCCAGCACCCCCGGAGGGCCCCAGTACTTC,CASTPGGPQYF
-,-,TRBJ2-7,TRBV14,TGTGCCAGCAGCCCGGAGGGACAGTCCGCCTACGAGCAGTACTTC,CASSPEGQSAYEQYF
-,-,TRBJ2-2,TRBV9,TGTGCCAGCAGCGTACACACCGGGGAGCTGTTTTTT,CASSVHTGELFF
-,-,TRBJ1-1,TRBV30,TGTGCCTGGAGTGTACTAACAGGTAACACTGAAGCTTTCTTT,CAWSVLTGNTEAFF
-,-,TRBJ1-1,TRBV7-2,TGTGCCAGCAGCTTAAAGGAGAACACTGAAGCTTTCTTT,CASSLKENTEAFF
-,-,TRBJ1-2,TRBV3-1/TRBV3-2,TGTGCCAGCAGCCAAGGGGGCCTCTATGGCTACACCTTC,CASSQGGLYGYTF
-,-,TRBJ1-1,TRBV19,TGTGCCAGTAGTAACCGGGACGGGGCTTTCTTT,CASSNRDGAFF
-,-,TRBJ2-7,TRBV5-4,TGTGCCAGCAGCTCCCGTAGAGCCTCCGAGCAGTACTTC,CASSSRRASEQYF
-,-,TRBJ2-5,TRBV6-5,TGTGCCAGCAAGCAGTATCAAGAGACCCAGTACTTC,CASKQYQETQYF
-,-,TRBJ1-4,TRBV4-1,TGCGCCAGCAGCCAAGGCTTCTTAGGGACACGTGGCGATGAAAAACTGTTTTTT,CASSQGFLGTRGDEKLFF